This T cell receptor beta chain was identified in a study of shared clonotypes between healthy human individuals. Study context: Each donor's CD8 memory used one plate, CD8 naive two, each CD4 subset three.

CD45RO negativity and positive selection for CCR7 defined naive CD8 cells, a population that excluded terminally differentiated effector memory CD45RA+ cells. Profiled with immunoSEQ multiplex PCR; TCRdb holds only in-frame clones, not every one. The data show under 600,000 clones, roughly 98% seen once. This TCR derives from a man in his thirties or forties in good health. Sequencing was carried out using naive CD8+ T cells sorted from blood.

CDR3 loop: CASSLVNNADEAFF. CDR3 DNA sequence: TGCGCCAGCAGCTTGGTAAACAATGCGGACGAAGCTTTCTTT. This chain connects TRBV5-1 to TRBJ1-1; D gene unclear. Trimming cost V 0 bases and J 8 bases, with 14 bases left between them. The germline CDR1 and CDR2 sequences are SGHRS and YFSETQ. This CDR3 region has 14 residues.